The sequence of this T cell receptor beta chain was determined in a study of T cell responses to AZD1222 COVID-19 vaccine. Study outcomes and limitations: Spike-specific TCR breadth and depth went up after people got two AZD1222 doses. A mostly white British donor set with more females was recruited, and clonal diversity was possibly underestimated.

Method: immunoSEQ multiplex PCR; TCRdb's copy keeps in-frame clones and lacks some. The sample records around 140,000 clones, roughly 93% being singletons. V lost 6 bases and J lost 11, with 22 bases in between. This CDR3 is built from 14 residues. The germline gives CDR1 LGHDT, CDR2 YNNKEL (reference sequence). Points on this clone: The antigen remains undetermined.

The chain is built from TRBV3-1 (or the pseudogene TRBV3-2) and TRBJ1-1; tentative D call: TRBD1 (6 bases). The sequences come from peripheral blood, collected 28 days after the second AZD1222 dose. The sequence derives from an adult who received the AZD1222 COVID-19 vaccine. CDR3 nucleotide sequence: TGTGCCAGCAGACAACGGGACCTTGAAACAGGGGCTTTCTTT. Translated: CASRQRDLETGAFF.